These 27 T cell receptor beta chains originate from one sample sequenced in a study of T cells after yellow fever vaccination. TCRdb called the 5' RACE reads again in MiXCR, with one record for every CDR3 protein. The sample contains 250,000 to 300,000 distinct CDR3 sequences, 5.2% of which appear only once. Sequenced here: CD4+ T cells sorted from PBMCs, sampled on the day of the yellow fever booster vaccination. The receptor source for this set is a man between 18 and 35 years old who received the YFV17D yellow fever vaccine.

The table lists this clonotype with a few counts. V usage is TRBV4-3 and J usage is TRBJ2-3; 8 positions agree with TRBD2. After removal of 2 bases from V and 0 bases from J, the junction contained 4 bases not matched to a gene. The CDR3 totals 16 residues. Germline values: CDR1 LGHNA, CDR2 YSLEER. The CDR3 protein is CASSQSLAGSTDTQYF. DNA for the CDR3: TGCGCCAGCAGCCAATCCCTAGCGGGTAGCACAGATACGCAGTATTTT.

This clonotype turned up a few times. V usage is TRBV11-3 and J usage is TRBJ1-6; possible D gene TRBD1, 5 bases. Germline values: CDR1 SGHNT, CDR2 YENEEA. This CDR3 contains 13 residues. The V end lost 3 bases, the J end lost 10 bases, and 10 bases lay between the germline ends. In nucleotides, the CDR3 is TGTGCCAGCAGCTTGGGGCTTAACTCACCCCTCCACTTT. Protein: CASSLGLNSPLHF. The variable domain in full, completed from reference TRBV11-3 and TRBJ1-6, reads EAGVVQSPRYKIIEKKQPVAFWCNPISGHNTLYWYLQNLGQGPELLIRYENEEAVDDSQLPKDRFSAERLKGVDSTLKIQPAELGDSAVYLCASSLGLNSPLHFGNGTRLTVT.

This clonotype came up many times. This chain joins TRBV3-2 and TRBJ1-5. TRBV3-2 is termed a pseudogene. This CDR3 has 16 amino acids. The CDR3 DNA reads as TGTGCCAGCAGCCAAGTATTTGGGGACCACAATCAGCCCCAGCATTTT. Its translation: CASSQVFGDHNQPQHF.

Only a few counts were recorded for this clonotype. The chain has TRBV29-1 and TRBJ1-2; D is perhaps TRBD1 (5 bases). This CDR3 is 15 amino acids long. V dropped 4 bases and J dropped 0 bases, with 15 bases sitting between them. CDR1 and CDR2 (germline): SQVTM, ANQGSEA. In DNA, the CDR3 is TGCAGCGTTGCTGGGGGGTCGACAGCTAACTATGGCTACACCTTC. It yields the protein CSVAGGSTANYGYTF.

V is TRBV3-1 and J is TRBJ2-2; D might be TRBD1 (5 bases). This CDR3 comprises 16 residues. Trimming shortened V by 0 bases and J by 6 bases, and 14 bases separated the two germline ends. Germline lookup yields CDR1 LGHDT and CDR2 YNNKEL (reference sequence). Here the CDR3 reads CASSQDGQGSAGELFF. DNA for the CDR3: TGTGCCAGCAGCCAAGACGGGCAGGGTTCGGCCGGGGAGCTGTTTTTT.

In its sample, this clonotype was seen many times. CDR3 protein: CASSKRTSGGPLTSYEQYF. The CDR3 DNA is TGTGCCAGCAGCAAACGGACTAGCGGGGGACCTCTAACCTCCTACGAGCAGTACTTC. This chain joins TRBV7-2 and TRBJ2-7, with 13 nucleotides matching TRBD2. The germline CDR1 and CDR2 sequences are SGHTA and FQGNSA. V was clipped by 5 bases and J by 0 bases; unmatched bases: 13. The CDR3 has 19 residues. The whole variable domain, remainder taken from reference TRBV7-2 and TRBJ2-7, is GAGVSQSPSNKVTEKGKDVELRCDPISGHTALYWYRQSLGQGLEFLIYFQGNSAPDKSGLPSDRFSAERTGGSVSTLTIQRTQQEDSAVYLCASSKRTSGGPLTSYEQYFGPGTRLTVT.

The J gene is TRBJ1-2, the V gene TRBV20-1; D is ambiguous. Germline CDR1 and CDR2: DFQATT and SNEGSKA (reference sequence). The CDR3 totals 12 residues. V was shortened by 3 bases and J by 2 bases, with 7 bases between the two germline ends. CDR3: CSARTENYGYTF. The CDR3 DNA sequence: TGCAGTGCTAGGACGGAGAACTATGGCTACACCTTC.

This clonotype was recorded at least ten times. The gene calls are TRBV5-4 and TRBJ2-1; possibly TRBD1 or TRBD2 for D (6 bases each). Germline assignment: CDR1 SGHNT and CDR2 YYREEE (reference sequence). The CDR3 is 15 amino acids. V shed 3 bases and J shed 7 bases, with 17 bases lying between them. The CDR3 protein is CASSSGAQARNEQFF. CDR3 DNA sequence: TGTGCCAGCAGCTCGGGGGCGCAGGCCAGAAATGAGCAGTTCTTC.

The rearrangement links TRBV28 to TRBJ2-5, with TRBD2 matching over 13 bases. Germline CDR1 MDHEN, CDR2 SYDVKM. V was pared by 5 bases and J by 3 bases, with 3 bases of the junction left unmatched. The CDR3 consists of 15 residues. DNA for the CDR3: TGTGCCAGCAGTACCGGGACTAGCGGGGAAGAGACCCAGTACTTC. Its translation is CASSTGTSGEETQYF.

The table lists this clonotype with many counts. In DNA, the CDR3 is TGTGCCAGCTCACCACGAAGGGAAGAGACCCAGTACTTC. This sequence encodes CASSPRREETQYF. The chain links TRBV18 to TRBJ2-5; D gene unclear. The CDR3 loop spans 13 amino acids. Trimming took off 1 base at V and 3 bases at J, with 6 bases between the two ends. Looked up from germline, CDR1 is KGHSH and CDR2 is LQKENI.

This clonotype has just a few counts. The gene calls are TRBV11-2 and TRBJ2-1; the match to TRBD2 covers 9 bases. The CDR3 is 13 amino acids. Germline assignment: CDR1 SGHAT and CDR2 FQNNGV. J was trimmed by 3 bases and V by 8 bases; bases with no gene match: 2. CDR3 sequence reads: CASSSGDYNEQFF. The CDR3, as DNA: TGTGCCAGCTCTAGCGGGGACTACAATGAGCAGTTCTTC.

The chain recombines TRBV12-3 or TRBV12-4 with TRBJ2-6; D is possibly TRBD2 (5 bases). V shed 4 bases and J shed 2 bases, with 18 bases lying between them. The CDR3 runs to 18 residues. CDR3 region: CASSSRGLPGPGANVLTF. DNA of the CDR3: TGTGCCAGCAGTTCCCGAGGACTGCCTGGGCCTGGGGCCAACGTCCTGACTTTC.

The count of this clonotype is one. CDR3 region: CSARDSYSLETQYF. The CDR3 nucleotides are TGCAGTGCTAGAGATTCGTACTCCTTGGAGACCCAGTACTTC. V is TRBV20-1 and J is TRBJ2-5; D gene uncertain. Deletions cut 0 bases from V and 5 bases from J, with 13 bases between. The germline V gene has CDR1 DFQATT and CDR2 SNEGSKA (reference sequence). The CDR3 sequence is 14 residues long.

There are many counts of this clonotype. The chain employs TRBV7-2 and TRBJ2-2; tentatively, D is TRBD2 (6 bases). CDR3 size: 15 residues. The V end lost 6 bases, the J end lost 5 bases, and 16 bases lay between the germline ends. Germline lookup yields CDR1 SGHTA and CDR2 FQGNSA. The CDR3 DNA follows: TGTGCCAGCAGTCCTGACCTCGGGGGAACCGGGGAGCTGTTTTTT. Protein: CASSPDLGGTGELFF. The variable domain in full, completed from reference TRBV7-2 and TRBJ2-2, reads GAGVSQSPSNKVTEKGKDVELRCDPISGHTALYWYRQSLGQGLEFLIYFQGNSAPDKSGLPSDRFSAERTGGSVSTLTIQRTQQEDSAVYLCASSPDLGGTGELFFGEGSRLTVL.

This clonotype was seen only a few times. The rearrangement joins TRBV12-3 or TRBV12-4 to TRBJ2-7, with TRBD2 matching 10 bases. J lost 2 bases, V lost 5 bases, and 6 bases had no gene match. CDR3 length: 15 amino acids. The CDR3 DNA reads as TGTGCCAGCAGTCAGAGGACTAGCGGCCCCTACGAGCAGTACTTC. Protein: CASSQRTSGPYEQYF.

The CDR3 is CAWRGLGELFF. DNA of the CDR3: TGTGCCTGGAGGGGTCTCGGGGAGCTGTTTTTT. J is TRBJ2-2 and V is TRBV30; D is unresolved. This CDR3 region has 11 residues. V shed 3 bases and J shed 7 bases, with 6 bases lying between them. Per germline, CDR1 GTSNPN and CDR2 SVGIG (reference sequence).

The rearrangement links TRBV24-1 to TRBJ1-4; possibly TRBD1 for D (5 bases). There are 14 residues in the CDR3. The germline CDR1 and CDR2 sequences are KGHDR and SFDVKD. The germline V and J ends were trimmed by 11 bases and 0 bases, with 12 bases remaining between them. CDR3: CAMEGPATNEKLFF. The CDR3 DNA reads TGTGCCATGGAGGGGCCTGCAACTAATGAAAAACTGTTTTTT.

This clonotype was seen repeatedly, ten times or more. The J gene is TRBJ2-4, the V gene TRBV20-1; maybe TRBD2 (5 bases). CDR1 is DFQATT, CDR2 SNEGSKA, per germline (reference sequence). V was pared by 5 bases and J by 1 base, with 18 bases between. This CDR3 contains 16 residues. As DNA, the CDR3 is TGCAGTGCTTTCAGGCCCCCATCGGGGGCCAAAAACATTCAGTACTTC. It yields the protein CSAFRPPSGAKNIQYF.

This clonotype turned up a few times. This chain joins TRBV3-1 and TRBJ2-5; the match to TRBD2 covers 7 bases. Per germline, CDR1 LGHDT and CDR2 YNNKEL (reference sequence). Trimming at V came to 6 bases and at J to 1 base, leaving 5 bases not matched to a gene. This CDR3 spans 14 amino acids. CDR3 in amino acids: CASSGWGGQETQYF. CDR3 DNA: TGTGCCAGCAGTGGGTGGGGGGGCCAAGAGACCCAGTACTTC.

In this sample, this clonotype turned up a few times. This sequence joins TRBV4-3 and TRBJ2-1; TRBD2 matches at 12 bases. CDR1 and CDR2 (germline): LGHNA, YSLEER. J was trimmed by 12 bases and V by 1 base; bases with no gene match: 7. This CDR3 comprises 15 residues. CDR3 protein: CASSQAASGGARQFF. The CDR3 coding sequence is TGCGCCAGCAGCCAAGCGGCTAGCGGGGGGGCCAGGCAGTTCTTC.

The CDR3 nucleotides are TGTGCCAGCGGCCCCCCGGGCGTCAGAGACGAGCAGTACTTC. It is translated as CASGPPGVRDEQYF. This sequence joins TRBV5-4 and TRBJ2-7, with D hard to call. Trimming shortened V by 7 bases and J by 5 bases, and 19 bases separated the two germline ends. The length of the CDR3 is 14 residues. CDR1 SGHNT and CDR2 YYREEE come from the germline V gene (reference sequence). The full variable domain, rest sourced from reference TRBV5-4 and TRBJ2-7, is ETGVTQSPTHLIKTRGQQVTLRCSSQSGHNTVSWYQQALGQGPQFIFQYYREEENGRGNFPPRFSGLQFPNYSSELNVNALELDDSALYLCASGPPGVRDEQYFGPGTRLTVT.

This clonotype appeared many times. In nucleotides, the CDR3 is TGTGCCAGCACCTCTGGGGGGGGGGTCGTCGACGGGGAGCTGTTTTTT. Translating gives CASTSGGGVVDGELFF. V is TRBV6-5 and J is TRBJ2-2; 7 nucleotides agree with TRBD2. This CDR3 comprises 16 residues. The V segment lost 7 bases and the J segment 7 bases; nucleotides outside the gene matches: 15. The germline V gene has CDR1 MNHEY and CDR2 SVGAGI.

This clonotype appeared a few times. The J gene is TRBJ2-7, the V gene TRBV6-5; TRBD1 is a possible D gene (5 bases). The CDR3 loop spans 15 amino acids. Germline V lookup: CDR1 MNHEY, CDR2 SVGAGI. The V gene lost 6 bases and the J gene lost 9 bases, with 24 bases spanning the gap. Here the CDR3 reads CASRATAQEWVGQYF. The DNA for the CDR3 is TGTGCCAGCAGGGCGACAGCACAAGAATGGGTCGGGCAGTACTTC.

This chain uses TRBV6-6 with TRBJ2-3, with 8 bases identical to TRBD2. Germline V lookup: CDR1 MNHNY, CDR2 SVGAGI (reference sequence). The V gene end was trimmed by 0 bases and the J gene end by 0 bases; junction bases not matched to a gene: 11. CDR3 size: 19 residues. The CDR3 region is CASSYSITAGGHSTDTQYF. As DNA, the CDR3 is TGTGCCAGCAGTTACTCGATAACGGCGGGGGGCCATAGCACAGATACGCAGTATTTT.

The gene calls are TRBV25-1 and TRBJ1-5; the D is unclear. Germline-derived CDR1 and CDR2 are MGHDK and SYGVNS. The CDR3 sequence is 17 residues long. Trimming pared 3 bases from V and 0 bases from J, leaving 15 bases between. CDR3 bases: TGTGCCAGCAGTGAGTTTAGGACCTTTTATAGCAATCAGCCCCAGCATTTT. Translation gives CASSEFRTFYSNQPQHF.

The sample holds a few counts of this clonotype. V is TRBV20-1 and J is TRBJ1-5, with D maybe TRBD1 (5 bases). Germline CDR1 and CDR2: DFQATT and SNEGSKA (reference sequence). CDR3 length: 16 amino acids. V gave up 6 bases and J gave up 3 bases, with 21 bases separating them. As DNA, the CDR3 is TGCAGTGCACCGGGGGGGGGACCGAACCTCAATCAGCCCCAGCATTTT. Encoded protein: CSAPGGGPNLNQPQHF.

This clonotype was seen more than once but under ten times. The chain combines TRBV5-1 with TRBJ1-2; D is uncertain. The CDR3 contains 14 residues. V gave up 4 bases and J gave up 1 base, with 11 bases separating them. Germline V gives CDR1 SGHRS, CDR2 YFSETQ. CDR3 residues: CASSVLDDNYGYTF. The CDR3 coding sequence is TGCGCCAGCAGCGTATTGGATGATAACTATGGCTACACCTTC.